The 16 T cell receptor beta chains in this list originate from one sample, sequenced in a study of CD8+ T cells in alopecia areata. The sequencing template was cDNA reverse transcribed from extracted RNA. Produced via immunoSEQ multiplex PCR; TCRdb's table is partial and in-frame only. The sample lists hundreds of thousands of clones, roughly two thirds occurring once. Source: CD4+ T cells sorted from blood, taken at week 0. These receptor sequences come from a human donor with alopecia areata.

The chain is built from TRBV19 and TRBJ2-6, with D perhaps matching TRBD2 (5 bases). V lost 5 bases and J 7 bases, leaving 15 bases between the germline ends. CDR3 length: 15 residues. Germline-derived CDR1 and CDR2 are LNHDA and SQIVND (reference sequence). In DNA, the CDR3 is TGTGCCAGTAGTTTCCACATCGGGATTGCCAACGTCCTGACTTTC. Translation gives CASSFHIGIANVLTF.

This clone was seen only once. The rearrangement links TRBV7-2 to TRBJ1-2, with D unclear. Trimming stripped 5 bases from V and 0 bases from J, with 10 bases between. The CDR3 is 14 residues long. The germline CDR1 and CDR2 sequences are SGHTA and FQGNSA. The CDR3 nucleotides read TGTGCCAGCAGCCCCCAAGTCGCTAACTATGGCTACACCTTC. As protein: CASSPQVANYGYTF. The full variable domain, rest sourced from reference TRBV7-2 and TRBJ1-2, is GAGVSQSPSNKVTEKGKDVELRCDPISGHTALYWYRQSLGQGLEFLIYFQGNSAPDKSGLPSDRFSAERTGGSVSTLTIQRTQQEDSAVYLCASSPQVANYGYTFGSGTRLTVV.

This clone was counted a single time. This rearrangement joins TRBV9 to TRBJ2-5, with 7 bases fitting TRBD1. V dropped 4 bases and J dropped 0; count of bases not matched to a gene: 3. Germline CDR1 and CDR2: SGDLS and YYNGEE. The CDR3 is made up of 14 amino acids. CDR3 in amino acids: CASSPGTDQETQYF. The CDR3 DNA sequence: TGTGCCAGCAGCCCAGGGACAGACCAAGAGACCCAGTACTTC.

The V gene is TRBV4-2, the J gene TRBJ2-5, with a tentative D call TRBD2 (5 bases). CDR1 LGHNA and CDR2 YNFKEQ come from the germline V gene. The CDR3 length is 14 residues. The V and J ends lost 0 bases and 4 bases respectively, with 9 bases between them. The CDR3 sequence is CASSQDGLAETQYF. For the CDR3, the DNA is TGTGCCAGCAGCCAAGATGGCCTAGCAGAGACCCAGTACTTC.

This clone was observed a single time. This chain joins TRBV15 and TRBJ1-4; D uncertain. The CDR3 is made up of 16 amino acids. The germline V and J ends were trimmed by 1 base and 1 base, with 10 bases remaining between them. In germline, CDR1 is LNHNV, CDR2 YYDKDF (reference sequence). The CDR3 spells CATSRGSRLTNEKLFF. For the CDR3, the DNA is TGTGCCACCAGCAGAGGGTCCAGGCTAACTAATGAAAAACTGTTTTTT.

The chain joins TRBV27 to TRBJ1-1; D is undetermined. Looked up from germline, CDR1 is MNHEY and CDR2 is SMNVEV (reference sequence). This CDR3 is 12 amino acids long. V was cut by 6 bases and J by 8 bases, with 13 bases left in between. The CDR3 reads CASSRPGREAFF. The CDR3, as DNA: TGTGCCAGCAGCCGACCCGGACGGGAAGCTTTCTTT.

V and J are TRBV29-1 and TRBJ2-7; maybe TRBD2 (6 bases). This CDR3 has 14 residues. V lost 4 bases, J lost 1 base, and 14 bases lay in between. Germline V CDR1 and CDR2: SQVTM, ANQGSEA. CDR3 coding DNA: TGCAGCGTTGTACCCGCTAGCGTATCCTACGAGCAGTACTTC. Translating gives CSVVPASVSYEQYF.

This clone was detected only once. The CDR3 coding sequence is TGTGCCAGCAGCGTCGGGGGGGCCGAGGATGAGCAGTTCTTC. Translated, it gives CASSVGGAEDEQFF. The chain uses TRBV9 and TRBJ2-1, with 8 bases matching TRBD2. CDR1 and CDR2 (germline): SGDLS, YYNGEE. With V trimmed by 2 bases and J by 8 bases, 6 bases remained unmatched. The CDR3 is 14 residues long.

This clone was seen only once. The chain is built from TRBV30 and TRBJ2-5; D is unresolved. The better agreement between TRBJ2-7 and the DNA end casts doubt on the J call. CDR1 is GTSNPN and CDR2 is SVGIG in the germline V gene (reference sequence). This CDR3 region has 12 residues. The chain's CDR3 is CAWSEPSYEQYF. In nucleotides, the CDR3 is TGTGCCTGGAGTGAACCGTCCTACGAGCAGTACTTC.

The chain employs TRBV5-1 and TRBJ2-7, with D uncertain. This CDR3 contains 14 residues. Germline CDR1 SGHRS, CDR2 YFSETQ. V lost 4 bases and J lost 5, with 16 bases in between. This CDR3 is CASSRGWDFNEQYF. CDR3 sequence (DNA): TGCGCCAGCAGCCGTGGATGGGATTTCAACGAGCAGTACTTC.

This chain connects TRBV30 to TRBJ2-7, with D possibly matching TRBD2 (5 bases). This CDR3 contains 14 residues. Germline loops: CDR1 GTSNPN, CDR2 SVGIG (reference sequence). The V end lost 0 bases, the J end lost 3 bases, and 12 bases lay between the germline ends. As DNA, the CDR3 is TGTGCCTGGAGTGTACTAGGGATCTACTACGAGCAGTACTTC. Protein product: CAWSVLGIYYEQYF.

This sequence joins TRBV10-2 and TRBJ1-1; D is uncertain. The CDR3 spans 14 residues. Germline lookup yields CDR1 WSHSY and CDR2 SAAADI. The V end lost 3 bases, the J end lost 2 bases, and 10 bases lay between the germline ends. CDR3 sequence reads: CASSDRTANTEAFF. Written as DNA, the CDR3 is TGCGCCAGCAGTGATAGGACCGCTAACACTGAAGCTTTCTTT.

The chain combines TRBV4-3 with TRBJ2-7; unclear D gene. The V and J ends lost 0 bases and 3 bases respectively, with 12 bases between them. In germline, CDR1 is LGHNA, CDR2 YSLEER. The CDR3 has 15 residues. CDR3 in amino acids: CASSQEPVANYEQYF. In nucleotides, the CDR3 is TGCGCCAGCAGCCAAGAACCCGTGGCTAACTACGAGCAGTACTTC.

J is TRBJ2-7 and V is TRBV11-2; TRBD2 is a possible D gene (6 bases). V lost 3 bases to trimming and J lost 2 bases, with 11 bases between them. Per the germline V gene, CDR1 is SGHAT and CDR2 is FQNNGV. CDR3 length equals 14 residues. The CDR3 DNA sequence: TGTGCCAGCAGCTTTGCGGGGCGCCCCTACGAGCAGTACTTC. Translated, it gives CASSFAGRPYEQYF.

The sample holds a few counts of this clone. The chain carries TRBV30 and TRBJ1-5, with D possibly matching TRBD1 (6 bases). The V gene's germline CDR1 is GTSNPN and CDR2 SVGIG (reference sequence). V shed 2 bases and J shed 4 bases, with 15 bases lying between them. The CDR3 has 15 amino acids. The CDR3 nucleotides read TGTGCCTGGAGTCTGGATACAGGGCCAAATCAGCCCCAGCATTTT. Amino acid sequence: CAWSLDTGPNQPQHF.

V gene TRBV4-2 combines with J gene TRBJ2-3; D tentatively reads TRBD1 or TRBD2 (5 bases each). V lost 4 bases and J 4 bases, leaving 15 bases between the germline ends. This CDR3 comprises 15 residues. CDR1 is LGHNA, CDR2 YNFKEQ, per germline. For the CDR3, the DNA is TGTGCCAGCAGCCCCTGGGACCAGACAGCAGATACGCAGTATTTT. Amino acid sequence: CASSPWDQTADTQYF.